This T cell receptor beta chain is from a study of technical replicates of blood from several donors. The data were produced by immunoSEQ multiplex PCR, yet TCRdb's version contains in-frame clones alone and is incomplete. Among 50,000 to 75,000 clones listed, around 93% were seen once. The CDR3 covers 11 residues. V lost 6 bases and J lost 4, with 6 bases in between. The germline V gene encodes CDR1 ENHRY and CDR2 SYGVKD. Sample: PBMCs. V is TRBV10-3 and J is TRBJ1-1; no clear D. The receptor's source is a human donor in good health. Some clones in this sample may be carry-over from other donors' samples. The CDR3 loop reads CAIRGSTEAFF. The CDR3 DNA sequence: TGTGCCATCAGGGGGAGCACTGAAGCTTTCTTT.